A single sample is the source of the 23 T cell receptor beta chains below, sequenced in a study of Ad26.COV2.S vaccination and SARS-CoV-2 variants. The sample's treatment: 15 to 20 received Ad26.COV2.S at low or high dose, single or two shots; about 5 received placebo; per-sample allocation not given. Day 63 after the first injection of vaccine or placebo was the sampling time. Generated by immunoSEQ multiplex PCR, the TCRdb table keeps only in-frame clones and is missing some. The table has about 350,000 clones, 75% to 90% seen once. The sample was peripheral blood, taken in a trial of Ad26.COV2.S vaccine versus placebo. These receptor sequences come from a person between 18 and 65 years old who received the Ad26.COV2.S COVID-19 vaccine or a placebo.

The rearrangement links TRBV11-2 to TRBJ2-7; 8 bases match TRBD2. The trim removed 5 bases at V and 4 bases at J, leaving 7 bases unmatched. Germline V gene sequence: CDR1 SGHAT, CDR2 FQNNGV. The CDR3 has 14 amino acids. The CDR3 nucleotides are TGTGCCAGCAGCGATACCGGGACTAGGTACGAGCAGTACTTC. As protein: CASSDTGTRYEQYF.

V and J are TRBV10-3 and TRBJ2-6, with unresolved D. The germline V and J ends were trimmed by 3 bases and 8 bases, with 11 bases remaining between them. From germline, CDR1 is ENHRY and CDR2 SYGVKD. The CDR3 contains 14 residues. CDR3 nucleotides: TGTGCCATCAGTGACCGATTGTCTTCCAACGTCCTGACTTTC. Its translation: CAISDRLSSNVLTF.

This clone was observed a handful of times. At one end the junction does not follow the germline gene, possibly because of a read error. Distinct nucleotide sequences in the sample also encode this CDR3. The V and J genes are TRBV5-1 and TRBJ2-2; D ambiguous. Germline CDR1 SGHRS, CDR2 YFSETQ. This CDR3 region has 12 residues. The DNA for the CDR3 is TGCGCCAGCAGATTGGGGACCGGGGAGCTGTTTTTT. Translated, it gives CASRLGTGELFF.

The CDR3 DNA follows: TGTGCCAGCAGCGGAATACTAGCGCCATTCTCCTACAATGAGCAGTTCTTC. Its protein is CASSGILAPFSYNEQFF. The rearrangement joins TRBV7-9 to TRBJ2-1; 7 nucleotides line up with TRBD2. The germline gives CDR1 SEHNR, CDR2 FQNEAQ (reference sequence). The V and J ends lost 5 bases and 0 bases, in that order; junction bases with no gene match: 10. The CDR3 is 17 amino acids.

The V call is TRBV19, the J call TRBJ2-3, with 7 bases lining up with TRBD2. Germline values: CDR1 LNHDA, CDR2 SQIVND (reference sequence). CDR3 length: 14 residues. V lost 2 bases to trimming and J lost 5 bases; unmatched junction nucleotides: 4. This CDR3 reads CASSIYGGVDTQYF. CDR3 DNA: TGTGCCAGTAGTATATATGGGGGGGTAGATACGCAGTATTTT.

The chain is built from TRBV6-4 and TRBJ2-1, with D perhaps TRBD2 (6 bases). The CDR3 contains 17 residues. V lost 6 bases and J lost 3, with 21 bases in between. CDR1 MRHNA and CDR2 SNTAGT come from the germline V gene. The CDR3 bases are TGTGCCAGCAGGAAGCAAGGTTCCGGGCGGGGCTACAATGAGCAGTTCTTC. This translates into CASRKQGSGRGYNEQFF.

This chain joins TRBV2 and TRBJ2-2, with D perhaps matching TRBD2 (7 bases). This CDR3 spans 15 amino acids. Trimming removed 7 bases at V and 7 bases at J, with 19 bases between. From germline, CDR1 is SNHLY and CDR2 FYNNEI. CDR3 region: CASTKVGGRIGELFF. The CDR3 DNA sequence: TGTGCCAGCACCAAGGTCGGGGGGCGCATCGGGGAGCTGTTTTTT.

CDR3 sequence (DNA): TGTGCCAGCGGCGTTAAAGGACAGGGGGCGTCGGAGACCCAGTACTTC. Translation: CASGVKGQGASETQYF. This chain joins TRBV7-9 and TRBJ2-5, with 11 nucleotides matching TRBD1. This CDR3 is built from 16 residues. The germline CDR1 and CDR2 sequences are SEHNR and FQNEAQ (reference sequence). Losses at the gene ends were 8 bases for V and 5 bases for J; bases not matched to a gene: 13.

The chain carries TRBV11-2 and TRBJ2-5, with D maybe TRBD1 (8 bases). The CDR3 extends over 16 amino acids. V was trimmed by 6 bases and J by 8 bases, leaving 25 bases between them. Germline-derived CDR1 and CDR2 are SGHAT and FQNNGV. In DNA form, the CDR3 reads TGTGCCAGCAGTCAAGGACAGGGAGGGGCCAAGAAAACCCAGTACTTC. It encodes CASSQGQGGAKKTQYF.

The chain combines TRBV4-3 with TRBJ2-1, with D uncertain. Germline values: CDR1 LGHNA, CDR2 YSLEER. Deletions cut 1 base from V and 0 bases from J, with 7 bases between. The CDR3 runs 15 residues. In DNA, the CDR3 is TGCGCCAGCAGCCAAGGGCTGGGCTCCTACAATGAGCAGTTCTTC. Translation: CASSQGLGSYNEQFF.

CDR3 region: CASSLGDRNSYEQYF. The CDR3 DNA follows: TGTGCCAGCAGCTTAGGAGACAGGAACTCCTACGAGCAGTACTTC. The rearrangement links TRBV5-4 to TRBJ2-7; D is perhaps TRBD1 (6 bases). V lost 2 bases to trimming and J lost 0 bases, with 12 bases between them. The CDR3 runs to 15 residues. The germline gives CDR1 SGHNT, CDR2 YYREEE (reference sequence).

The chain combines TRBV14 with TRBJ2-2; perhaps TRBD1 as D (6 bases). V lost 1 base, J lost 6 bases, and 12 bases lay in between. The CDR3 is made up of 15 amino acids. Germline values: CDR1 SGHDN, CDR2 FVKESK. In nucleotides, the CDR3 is TGTGCCAGCAGCCAAGGGAACAGGGATTCCGGGGAGCTGTTTTTT. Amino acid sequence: CASSQGNRDSGELFF.

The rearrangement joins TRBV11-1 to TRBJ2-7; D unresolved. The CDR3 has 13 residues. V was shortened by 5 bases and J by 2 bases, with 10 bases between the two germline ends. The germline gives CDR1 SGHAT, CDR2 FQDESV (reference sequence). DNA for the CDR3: TGTGCCAGCAGCCTCAGGATGCCCTACGAGCAGTACTTC. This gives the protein CASSLRMPYEQYF.

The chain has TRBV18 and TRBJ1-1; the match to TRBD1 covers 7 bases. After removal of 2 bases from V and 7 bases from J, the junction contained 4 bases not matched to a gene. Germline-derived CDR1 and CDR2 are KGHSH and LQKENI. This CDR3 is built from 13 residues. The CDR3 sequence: CASSPGGQFEAFF. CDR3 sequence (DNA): TGTGCCAGCTCACCAGGGGGACAGTTTGAAGCTTTCTTT.

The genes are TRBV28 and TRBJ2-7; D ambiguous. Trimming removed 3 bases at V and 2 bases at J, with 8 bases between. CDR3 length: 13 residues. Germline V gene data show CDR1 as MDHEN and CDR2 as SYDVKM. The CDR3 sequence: CASSFRTAYEQYF. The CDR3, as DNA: TGTGCCAGCAGTTTCCGGACGGCCTACGAGCAGTACTTC.

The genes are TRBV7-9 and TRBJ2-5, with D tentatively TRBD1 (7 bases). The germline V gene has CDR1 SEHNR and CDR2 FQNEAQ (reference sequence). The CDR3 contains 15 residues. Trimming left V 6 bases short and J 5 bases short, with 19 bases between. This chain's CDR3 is CASRRDSRPGETQYF. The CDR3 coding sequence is TGTGCCAGCAGGCGGGACAGCAGGCCGGGGGAGACCCAGTACTTC.

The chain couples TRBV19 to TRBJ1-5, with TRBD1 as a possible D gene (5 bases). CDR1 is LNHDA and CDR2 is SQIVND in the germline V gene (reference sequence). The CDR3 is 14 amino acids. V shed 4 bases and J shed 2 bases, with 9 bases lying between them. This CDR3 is CASSTGHGNQPQHF. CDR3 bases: TGTGCCAGTAGTACGGGGCATGGCAATCAGCCCCAGCATTTT.

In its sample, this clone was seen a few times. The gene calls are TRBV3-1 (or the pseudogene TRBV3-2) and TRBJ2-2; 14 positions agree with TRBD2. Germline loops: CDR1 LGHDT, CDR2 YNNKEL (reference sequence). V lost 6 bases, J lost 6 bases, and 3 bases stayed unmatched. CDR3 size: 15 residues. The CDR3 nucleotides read TGTGCCAGCAGTTGGGGACTAGCGGGAGCCGGGGAGCTGTTTTTT. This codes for CASSWGLAGAGELFF.

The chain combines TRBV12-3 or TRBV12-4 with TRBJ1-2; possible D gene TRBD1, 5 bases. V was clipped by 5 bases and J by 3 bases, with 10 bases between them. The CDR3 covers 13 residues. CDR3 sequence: CASSPGPDYGYTF. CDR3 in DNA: TGTGCCAGCAGTCCGGGACCTGACTATGGCTACACCTTC.

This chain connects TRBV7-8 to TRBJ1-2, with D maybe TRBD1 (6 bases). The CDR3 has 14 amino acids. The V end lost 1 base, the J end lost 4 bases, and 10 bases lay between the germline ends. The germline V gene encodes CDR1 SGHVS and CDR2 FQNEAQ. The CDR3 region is CASSLDRVGYGYTF. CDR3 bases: TGTGCCAGCAGCTTAGACAGGGTTGGCTATGGCTACACCTTC.

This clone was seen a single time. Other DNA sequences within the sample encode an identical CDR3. CDR3 nucleotides: TGTGCCAGCAGTCTTGGGGAGAACACTGAAGCTTTCTTT. This gives the protein CASSLGENTEAFF. This rearrangement joins TRBV28 to TRBJ1-1; D ambiguous. The germline V gene has CDR1 MDHEN and CDR2 SYDVKM. Trimming left V 5 bases short and J 1 base short, with 8 bases between. The CDR3 spans 13 residues.

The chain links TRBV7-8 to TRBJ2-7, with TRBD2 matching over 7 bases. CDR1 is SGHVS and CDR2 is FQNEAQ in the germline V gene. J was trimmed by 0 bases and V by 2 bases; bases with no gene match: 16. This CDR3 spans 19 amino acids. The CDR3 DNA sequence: TGTGCCAGCAGCTTATCTCTAGCGGAGAAGCCCCGGGCCTCCTACGAGCAGTACTTC. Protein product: CASSLSLAEKPRASYEQYF.

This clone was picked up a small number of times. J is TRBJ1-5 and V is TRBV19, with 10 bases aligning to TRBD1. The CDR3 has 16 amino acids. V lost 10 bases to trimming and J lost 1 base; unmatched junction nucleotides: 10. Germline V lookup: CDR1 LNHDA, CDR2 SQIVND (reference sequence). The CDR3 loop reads CATTDRGRDSNQPQHF. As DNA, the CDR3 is TGTGCCACCACGGACAGGGGGAGAGACAGCAATCAGCCCCAGCATTTT. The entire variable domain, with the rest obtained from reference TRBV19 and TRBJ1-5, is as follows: DGGITQSPKYLFRKEGQNVTLSCEQNLNHDAMYWYRQDPGQGLRLIYYSQIVNDFQKGDIAEGYSVSREKKESFPLTVTSAQKNPTAFYLCATTDRGRDSNQPQHFGDGTRLSIL.